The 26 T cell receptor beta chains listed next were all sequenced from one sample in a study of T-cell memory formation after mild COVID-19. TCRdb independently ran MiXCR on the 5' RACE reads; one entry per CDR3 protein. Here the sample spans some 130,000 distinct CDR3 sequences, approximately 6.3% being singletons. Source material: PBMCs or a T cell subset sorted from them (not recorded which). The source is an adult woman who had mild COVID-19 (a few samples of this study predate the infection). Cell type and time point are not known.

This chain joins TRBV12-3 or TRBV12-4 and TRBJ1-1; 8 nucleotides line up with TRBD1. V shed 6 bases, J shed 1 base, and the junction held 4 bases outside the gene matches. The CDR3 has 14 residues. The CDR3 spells CASSLTGANTEAFF. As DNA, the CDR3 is TGTGCCAGCAGCTTGACAGGGGCGAACACTGAAGCTTTCTTT.

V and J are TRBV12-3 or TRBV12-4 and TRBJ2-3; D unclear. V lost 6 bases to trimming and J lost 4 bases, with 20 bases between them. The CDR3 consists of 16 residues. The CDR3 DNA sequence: TGTGCCAGCAGCCAGAGACAAAGCCCTCTGCCAGATACGCAGTATTTT. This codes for CASSQRQSPLPDTQYF.

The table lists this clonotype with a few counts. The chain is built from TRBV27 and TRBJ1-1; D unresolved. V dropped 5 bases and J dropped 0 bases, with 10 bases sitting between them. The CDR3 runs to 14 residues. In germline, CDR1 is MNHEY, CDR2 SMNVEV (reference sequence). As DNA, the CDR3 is TGTGCCAGCAGTCCGACAAGATTGAACACTGAAGCTTTCTTT. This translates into CASSPTRLNTEAFF.

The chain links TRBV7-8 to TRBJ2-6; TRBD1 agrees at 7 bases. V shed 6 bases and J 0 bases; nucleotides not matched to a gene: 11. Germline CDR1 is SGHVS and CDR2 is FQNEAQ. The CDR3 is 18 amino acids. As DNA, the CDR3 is TGTGCCAGCAGGCCACGGACAGGCACTTACTCTGGGGCCAACGTCCTGACTTTC. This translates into CASRPRTGTYSGANVLTF.

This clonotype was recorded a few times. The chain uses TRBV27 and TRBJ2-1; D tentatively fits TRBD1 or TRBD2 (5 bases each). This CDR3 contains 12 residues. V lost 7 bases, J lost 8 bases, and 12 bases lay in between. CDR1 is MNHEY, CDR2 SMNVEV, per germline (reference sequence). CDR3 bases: TGTGCCAGCAAGGTTCGAGGGGATGAGCAGTTCTTC. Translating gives CASKVRGDEQFF.

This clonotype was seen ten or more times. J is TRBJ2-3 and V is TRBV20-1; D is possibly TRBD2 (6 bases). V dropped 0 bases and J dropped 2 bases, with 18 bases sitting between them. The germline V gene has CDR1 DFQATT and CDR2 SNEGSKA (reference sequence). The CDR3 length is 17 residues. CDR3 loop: CSARDATRPPNTDTQYF. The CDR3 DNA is TGCAGTGCTAGAGATGCGACTAGGCCTCCCAACACAGATACGCAGTATTTT.

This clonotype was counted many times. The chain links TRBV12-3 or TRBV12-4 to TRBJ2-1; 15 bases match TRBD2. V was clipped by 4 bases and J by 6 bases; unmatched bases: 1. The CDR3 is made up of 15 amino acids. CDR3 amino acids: CASSWTSGRANEQFF. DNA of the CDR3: TGTGCCAGCAGTTGGACTAGCGGGAGGGCCAATGAGCAGTTCTTC.

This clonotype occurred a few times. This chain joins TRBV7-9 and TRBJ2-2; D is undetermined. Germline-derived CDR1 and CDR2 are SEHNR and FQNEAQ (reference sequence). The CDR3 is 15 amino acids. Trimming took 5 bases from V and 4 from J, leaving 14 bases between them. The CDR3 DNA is TGTGCCAGCAGCCATGACCGCCCCGGCACCGGGGAGCTGTTTTTT. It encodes CASSHDRPGTGELFF. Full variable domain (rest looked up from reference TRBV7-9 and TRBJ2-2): DTGVSQNPRHKITKRGQNVTFRCDPISEHNRLYWYRQTLGQGPEFLTYFQNEAQLEKSRLLSDRFSAERPKGSFSTLEIQRTEQGDSAMYLCASSHDRPGTGELFFGEGSRLTVL.

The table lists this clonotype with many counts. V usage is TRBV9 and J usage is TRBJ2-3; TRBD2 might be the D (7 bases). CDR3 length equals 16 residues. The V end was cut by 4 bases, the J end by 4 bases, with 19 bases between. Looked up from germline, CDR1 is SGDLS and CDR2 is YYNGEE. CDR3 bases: TGTGCCAGCAGCTTCGGGGGGCTAGCGCGGTCAGATACGCAGTATTTT. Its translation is CASSFGGLARSDTQYF.

The CDR3 protein is CASSLGGATGELFF. CDR3 nucleotides: TGCGCCAGCAGCTTGGGTGGAGCCACCGGGGAGCTGTTTTTT. The V gene is TRBV5-1, the J gene TRBJ2-2; D not resolved. The germline V gene encodes CDR1 SGHRS and CDR2 YFSETQ. CDR3 length: 14 residues. Trimming stripped 0 bases from V and 4 bases from J, with 7 bases between. Combining the CDR3 with reference TRBV5-1 and TRBJ2-2 gives the whole variable domain KAGVTQTPRYLIKTRGQQVTLSCSPISGHRSVSWYQQTPGQGLQFLFEYFSETQRNKGNFPGRFSGRQFSNSRSEMNVSTLELGDSALYLCASSLGGATGELFFGEGSRLTVL.

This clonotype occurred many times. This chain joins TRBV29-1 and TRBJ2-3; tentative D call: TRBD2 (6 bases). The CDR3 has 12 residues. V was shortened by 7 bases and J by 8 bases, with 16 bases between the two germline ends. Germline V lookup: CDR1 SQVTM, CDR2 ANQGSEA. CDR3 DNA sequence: TGCAGCGCCCAGGAGGGGTTGGGTACGCAGTATTTT. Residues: CSAQEGLGTQYF.

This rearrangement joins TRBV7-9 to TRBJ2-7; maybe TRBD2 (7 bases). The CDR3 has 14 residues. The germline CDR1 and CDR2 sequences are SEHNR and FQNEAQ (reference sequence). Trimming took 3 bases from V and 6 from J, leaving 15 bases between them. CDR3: CASSFRGGAGEQYF. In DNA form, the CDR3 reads TGTGCCAGCAGCTTCCGAGGGGGGGCCGGCGAGCAGTACTTC.

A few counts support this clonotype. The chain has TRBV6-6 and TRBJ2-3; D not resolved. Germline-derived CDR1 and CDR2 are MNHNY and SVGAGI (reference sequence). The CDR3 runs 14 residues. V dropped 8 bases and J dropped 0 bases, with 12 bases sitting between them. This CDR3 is CASSWTVSTDTQYF. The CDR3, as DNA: TGTGCCAGCTCCTGGACCGTAAGCACAGATACGCAGTATTTT.

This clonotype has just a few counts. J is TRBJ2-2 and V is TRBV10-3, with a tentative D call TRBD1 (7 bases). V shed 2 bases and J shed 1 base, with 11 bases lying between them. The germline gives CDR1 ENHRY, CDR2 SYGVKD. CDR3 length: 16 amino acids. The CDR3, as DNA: TGTGCCATCAGTGAGCAGGGGGGAATGAACACCGGGGAGCTGTTTTTT. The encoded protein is CAISEQGGMNTGELFF.

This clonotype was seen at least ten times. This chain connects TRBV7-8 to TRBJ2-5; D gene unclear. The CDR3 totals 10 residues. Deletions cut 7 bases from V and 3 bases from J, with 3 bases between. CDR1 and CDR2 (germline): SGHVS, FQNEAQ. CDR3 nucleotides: TGTGCCAGCAAAGAAGAGACCCAGTACTTC. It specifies CASKEETQYF.

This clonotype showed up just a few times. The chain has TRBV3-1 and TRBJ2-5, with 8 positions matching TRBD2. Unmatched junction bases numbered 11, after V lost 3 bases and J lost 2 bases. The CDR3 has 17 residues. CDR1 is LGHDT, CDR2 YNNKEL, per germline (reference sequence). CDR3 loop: CASSQVSAGVGQETQYF. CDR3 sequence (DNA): TGTGCCAGCAGCCAGGTTTCAGCGGGAGTTGGTCAAGAGACCCAGTACTTC.

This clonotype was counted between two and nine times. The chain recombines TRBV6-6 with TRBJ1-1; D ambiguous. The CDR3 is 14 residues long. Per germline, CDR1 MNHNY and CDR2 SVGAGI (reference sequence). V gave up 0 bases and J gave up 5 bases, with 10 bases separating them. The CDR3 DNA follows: TGTGCCAGCAGTTACTCACAGCTGGGGACTGAAGCTTTCTTT. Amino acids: CASSYSQLGTEAFF.

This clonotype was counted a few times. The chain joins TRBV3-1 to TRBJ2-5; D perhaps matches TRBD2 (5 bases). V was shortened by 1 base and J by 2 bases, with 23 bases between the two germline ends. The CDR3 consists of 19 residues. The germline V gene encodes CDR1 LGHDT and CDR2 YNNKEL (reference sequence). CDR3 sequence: CASSQAYRMLVATQETQYF. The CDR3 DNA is TGTGCCAGCAGCCAAGCGTACCGGATGTTGGTAGCGACACAAGAGACCCAGTACTTC.

The CDR3 DNA reads TGCGCCAGCAGCATCACCTTTTCGACGGTGTGGTACAATGAGCAGTTCTTC. This sequence encodes CASSITFSTVWYNEQFF. The chain employs TRBV5-1 and TRBJ2-1, with unresolved D. Germline assignment: CDR1 SGHRS and CDR2 YFSETQ. V was clipped by 4 bases and J by 4 bases, with 21 bases between them. This CDR3 comprises 17 residues.

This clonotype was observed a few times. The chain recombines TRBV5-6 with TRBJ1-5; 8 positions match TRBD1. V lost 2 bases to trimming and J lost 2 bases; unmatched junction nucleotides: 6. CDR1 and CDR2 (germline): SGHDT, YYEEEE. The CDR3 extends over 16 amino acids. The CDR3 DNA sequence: TGTGCCAGCAGCTTCTGGACAGGGACGGGCAATCAGCCCCAGCATTTT. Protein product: CASSFWTGTGNQPQHF. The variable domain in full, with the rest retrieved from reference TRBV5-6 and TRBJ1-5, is DAGVTQSPTHLIKTRGQQVTLRCSPKSGHDTVSWYQQALGQGPQFIFQYYEEEERQRGNFPDRFSGHQFPNYSSELNVNALLLGDSALYLCASSFWTGTGNQPQHFGDGTRLSIL.

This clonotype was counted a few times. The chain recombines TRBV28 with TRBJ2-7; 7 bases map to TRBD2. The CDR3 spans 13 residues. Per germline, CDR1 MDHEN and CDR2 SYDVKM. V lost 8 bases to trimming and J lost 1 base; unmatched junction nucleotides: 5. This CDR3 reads CASVPGGSYEQYF. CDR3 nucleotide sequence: TGTGCCAGCGTTCCGGGGGGTTCCTACGAGCAGTACTTC.

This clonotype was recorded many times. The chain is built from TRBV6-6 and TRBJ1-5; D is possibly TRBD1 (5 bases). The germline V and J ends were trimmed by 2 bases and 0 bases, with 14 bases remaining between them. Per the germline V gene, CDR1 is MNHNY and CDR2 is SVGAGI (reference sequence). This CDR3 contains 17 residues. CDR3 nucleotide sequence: TGTGCCAGCAGTTACATGATCCAGGGTTATAGCAATCAGCCCCAGCATTTT. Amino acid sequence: CASSYMIQGYSNQPQHF.

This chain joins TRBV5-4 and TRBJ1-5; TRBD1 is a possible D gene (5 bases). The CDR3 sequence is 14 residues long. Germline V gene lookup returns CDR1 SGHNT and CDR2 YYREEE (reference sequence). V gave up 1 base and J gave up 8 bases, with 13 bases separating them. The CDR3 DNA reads TGTGCCAGCAGCTTGTCTGGGGGGAATAAGCCCCAGCATTTT. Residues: CASSLSGGNKPQHF.

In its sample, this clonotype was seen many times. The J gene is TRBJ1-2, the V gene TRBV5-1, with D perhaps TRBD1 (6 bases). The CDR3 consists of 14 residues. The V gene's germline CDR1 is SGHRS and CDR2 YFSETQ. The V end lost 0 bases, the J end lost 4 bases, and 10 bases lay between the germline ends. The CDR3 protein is CASSLGDTSYGYTF. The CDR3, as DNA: TGCGCCAGCAGCTTGGGGGACACGTCCTATGGCTACACCTTC. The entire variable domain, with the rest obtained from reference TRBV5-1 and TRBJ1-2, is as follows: KAGVTQTPRYLIKTRGQQVTLSCSPISGHRSVSWYQQTPGQGLQFLFEYFSETQRNKGNFPGRFSGRQFSNSRSEMNVSTLELGDSALYLCASSLGDTSYGYTFGSGTRLTVV.

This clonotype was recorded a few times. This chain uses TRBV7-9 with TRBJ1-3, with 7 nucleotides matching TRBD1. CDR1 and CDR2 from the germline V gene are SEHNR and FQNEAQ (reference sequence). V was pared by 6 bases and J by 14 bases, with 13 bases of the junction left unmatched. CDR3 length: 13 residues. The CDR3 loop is CASSLTGDPNVYF. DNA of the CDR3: TGTGCCAGCAGTCTTACAGGGGACCCTAACGTATATTTT.

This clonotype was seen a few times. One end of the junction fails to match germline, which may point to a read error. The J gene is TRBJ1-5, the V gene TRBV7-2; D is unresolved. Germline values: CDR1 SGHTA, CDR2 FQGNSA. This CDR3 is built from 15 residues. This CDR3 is CASSLDPGRHQPHHF. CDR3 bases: TGTGCCAGCAGCCTGGACCCGGGGAGGCATCAGCCCCACCATTTT. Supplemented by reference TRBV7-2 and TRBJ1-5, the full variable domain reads GAGVSQSPSNKVTEKGKDVELRCDPISGHTALYWYRQSLGQGLEFLIYFQGNSAPDKSGLPSDRFSAERTGGSVSTLTIQRTQQEDSAVYLCASSLDPGRHQPHHFGDGTRLSIL.